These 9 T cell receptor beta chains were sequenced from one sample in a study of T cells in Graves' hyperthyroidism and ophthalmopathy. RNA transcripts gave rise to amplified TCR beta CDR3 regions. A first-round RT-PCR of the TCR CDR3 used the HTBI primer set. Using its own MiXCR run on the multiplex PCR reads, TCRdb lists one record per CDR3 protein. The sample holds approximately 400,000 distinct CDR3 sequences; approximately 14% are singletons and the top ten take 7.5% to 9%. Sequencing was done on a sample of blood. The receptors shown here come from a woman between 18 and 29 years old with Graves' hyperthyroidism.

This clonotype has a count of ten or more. The CDR3 DNA sequence: TGTGCCAGCACCCGGGACAGGGACGATACGCAGTATTTT. It yields the protein CASTRDRDDTQYF. The chain combines TRBV11-2 with TRBJ2-3; 9 nucleotides match TRBD1. Germline values: CDR1 SGHAT, CDR2 FQNNGV. The V and J ends lost 7 bases and 6 bases, in that order; junction bases with no gene match: 5. The CDR3 has 13 residues.

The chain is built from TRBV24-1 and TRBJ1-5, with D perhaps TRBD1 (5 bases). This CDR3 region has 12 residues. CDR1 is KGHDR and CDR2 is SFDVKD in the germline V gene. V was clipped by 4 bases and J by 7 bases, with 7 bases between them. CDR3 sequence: CATSEGVQPQHF. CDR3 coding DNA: TGTGCCACCAGTGAAGGGGTACAGCCCCAGCATTTT.

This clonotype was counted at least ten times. This chain's CDR3 is CASSFRTSDTQYF. Written as DNA, the CDR3 is TGTGCCAGCAGTTTCAGGACATCAGATACGCAGTATTTT. This sequence joins TRBV27 and TRBJ2-3, with D maybe TRBD1 (5 bases). This CDR3 has 13 amino acids. V was shortened by 3 bases and J by 4 bases, with 8 bases between the two germline ends. Germline CDR1 and CDR2: MNHEY and SMNVEV (reference sequence).

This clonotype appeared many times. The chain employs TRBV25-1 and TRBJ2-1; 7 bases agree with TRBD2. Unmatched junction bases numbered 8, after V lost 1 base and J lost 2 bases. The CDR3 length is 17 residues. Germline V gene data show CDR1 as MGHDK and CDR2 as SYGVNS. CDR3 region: CASSESLSGGAYNEQFF. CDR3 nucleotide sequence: TGTGCCAGCAGTGAATCCCTTTCGGGGGGAGCCTACAATGAGCAGTTCTTC.

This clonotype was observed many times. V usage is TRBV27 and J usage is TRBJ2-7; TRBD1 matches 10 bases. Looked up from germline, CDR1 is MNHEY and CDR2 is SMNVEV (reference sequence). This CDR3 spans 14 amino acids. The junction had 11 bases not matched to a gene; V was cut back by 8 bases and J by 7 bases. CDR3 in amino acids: CASGLGTGVLEQYF. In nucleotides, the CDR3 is TGTGCCAGCGGGCTTGGGACAGGGGTCTTAGAGCAGTACTTC.

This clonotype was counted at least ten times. The CDR3 region has the DNA TGTGCCAGCAGCCCGAGCTGGCAGCCCCAGCATTTT. This codes for CASSPSWQPQHF. The chain joins TRBV28 to TRBJ1-5, with D uncertain. With 6 bases removed from V and 7 bases from J, the gap between germline ends came to 10 bases. The CDR3 contains 12 residues. Germline V gives CDR1 MDHEN, CDR2 SYDVKM.

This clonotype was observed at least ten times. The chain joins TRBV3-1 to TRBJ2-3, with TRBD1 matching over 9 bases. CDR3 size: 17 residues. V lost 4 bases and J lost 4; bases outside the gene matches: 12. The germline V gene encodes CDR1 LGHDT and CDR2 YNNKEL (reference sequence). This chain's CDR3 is CASSPSLLGQGADTQYF. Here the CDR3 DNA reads TGTGCCAGCAGCCCCAGCTTGTTGGGACAGGGTGCAGATACGCAGTATTTT.

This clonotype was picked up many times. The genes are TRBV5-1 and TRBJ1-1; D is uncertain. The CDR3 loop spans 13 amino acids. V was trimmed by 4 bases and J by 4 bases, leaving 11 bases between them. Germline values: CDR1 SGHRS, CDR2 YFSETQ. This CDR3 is CASSTTGSTEAFF. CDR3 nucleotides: TGCGCCAGCAGCACCACCGGATCCACTGAAGCTTTCTTT.

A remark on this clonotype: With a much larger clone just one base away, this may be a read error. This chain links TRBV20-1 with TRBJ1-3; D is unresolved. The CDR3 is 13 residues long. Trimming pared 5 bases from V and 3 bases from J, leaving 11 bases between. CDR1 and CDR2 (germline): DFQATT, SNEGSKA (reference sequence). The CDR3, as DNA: TGCAGTGCTGCCCTAGCCCTTGGAAACACCATATATTTT. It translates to CSAALALGNTIYF.